The T cell receptor beta chain under discussion was sequenced for a study of blood T cell repertoires in COVID-19. Study details: The analysed material was cDNA or gDNA that came from T cells, B-cell-depleted T cells, or PBMCs.

This CDR3 spans 14 amino acids. Germline values: CDR1 MGHRA, CDR2 YSYEKL. J lost 7 bases, V lost 5 bases, and 8 bases had no gene match. TCRdb's copy holds only in-frame clones and misses some; the assay was immunoSEQ multiplex PCR. The table lists over 55,000 clones, about 90% of them singletons. The rearrangement joins TRBV4-1 to TRBJ1-1; 9 bases are shared with TRBD1. The receptor was isolated from a woman aged 80 or over with COVID-19, enrolled during active disease. Sequenced material: peripheral blood. In nucleotides, the CDR3 is TGCGCCAGCAGCTTCATACAGGGGGCGAGTGAAGCTTTCTTT. It translates to CASSFIQGASEAFF.